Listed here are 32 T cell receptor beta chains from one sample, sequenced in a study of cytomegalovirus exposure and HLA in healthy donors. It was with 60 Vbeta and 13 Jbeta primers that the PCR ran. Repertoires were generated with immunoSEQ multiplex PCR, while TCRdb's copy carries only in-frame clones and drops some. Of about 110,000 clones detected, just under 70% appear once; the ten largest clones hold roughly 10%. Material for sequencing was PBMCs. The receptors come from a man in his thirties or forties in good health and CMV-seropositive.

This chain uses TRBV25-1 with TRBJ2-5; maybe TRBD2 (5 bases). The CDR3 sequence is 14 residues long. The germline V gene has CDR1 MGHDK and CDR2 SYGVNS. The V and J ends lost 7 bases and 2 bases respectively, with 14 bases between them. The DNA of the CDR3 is TGTGCCAGCAAAAGGCGGGTAAGGCAAGAGACCCAGTACTTC. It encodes CASKRRVRQETQYF.

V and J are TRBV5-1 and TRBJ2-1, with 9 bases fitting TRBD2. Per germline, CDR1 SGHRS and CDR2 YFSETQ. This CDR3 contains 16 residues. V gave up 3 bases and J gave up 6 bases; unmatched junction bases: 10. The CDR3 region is CASSWGYSGRSNEQFF. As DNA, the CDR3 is TGCGCCAGCAGCTGGGGGTATAGCGGGAGATCCAATGAGCAGTTCTTC. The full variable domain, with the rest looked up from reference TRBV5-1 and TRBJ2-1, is KAGVTQTPRYLIKTRGQQVTLSCSPISGHRSVSWYQQTPGQGLQFLFEYFSETQRNKGNFPGRFSGRQFSNSRSEMNVSTLELGDSALYLCASSWGYSGRSNEQFFGPGTRLTVL.

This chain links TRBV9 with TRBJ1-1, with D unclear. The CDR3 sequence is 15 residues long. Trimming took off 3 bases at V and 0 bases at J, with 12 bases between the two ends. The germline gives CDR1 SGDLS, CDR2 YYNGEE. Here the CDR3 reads CASSAGGGLNTEAFF. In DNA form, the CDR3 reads TGTGCCAGCAGCGCGGGAGGTGGGTTGAACACTGAAGCTTTCTTT.

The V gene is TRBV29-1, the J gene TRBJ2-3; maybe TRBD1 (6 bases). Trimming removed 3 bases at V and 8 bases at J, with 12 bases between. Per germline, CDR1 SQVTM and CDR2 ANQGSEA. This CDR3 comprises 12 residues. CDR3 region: CSVDASGATQYF. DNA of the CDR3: TGCAGCGTTGACGCCTCAGGGGCTACGCAGTATTTT.

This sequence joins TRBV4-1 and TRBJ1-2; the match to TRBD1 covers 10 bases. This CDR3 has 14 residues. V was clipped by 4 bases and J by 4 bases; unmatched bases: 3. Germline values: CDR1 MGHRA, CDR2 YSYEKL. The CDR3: CASSPRTGGYGYTF. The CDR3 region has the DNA TGCGCCAGCAGCCCGCGGACAGGGGGCTATGGCTACACCTTC.

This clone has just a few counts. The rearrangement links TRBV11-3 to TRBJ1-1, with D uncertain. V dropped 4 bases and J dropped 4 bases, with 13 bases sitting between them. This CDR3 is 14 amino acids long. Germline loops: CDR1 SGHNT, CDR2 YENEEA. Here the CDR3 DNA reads TGTGCCAGCAGCTCCGGGAGGCGGGTCACTGAAGCTTTCTTT. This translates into CASSSGRRVTEAFF.

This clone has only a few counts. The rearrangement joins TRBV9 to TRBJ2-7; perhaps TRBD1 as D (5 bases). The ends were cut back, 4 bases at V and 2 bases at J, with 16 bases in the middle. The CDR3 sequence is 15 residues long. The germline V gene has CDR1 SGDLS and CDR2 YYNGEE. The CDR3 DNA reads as TGTGCCAGCAGCCCGACCCTAGGGGCCCCCTACGAGCAGTACTTC. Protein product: CASSPTLGAPYEQYF.

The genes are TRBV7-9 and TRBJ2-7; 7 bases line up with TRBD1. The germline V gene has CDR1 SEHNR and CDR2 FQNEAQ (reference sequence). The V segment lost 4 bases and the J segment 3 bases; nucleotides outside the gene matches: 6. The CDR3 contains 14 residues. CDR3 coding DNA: TGTGCCAGCAGCTCCTACCGGGACAGCTACGAGCAGTACGTC. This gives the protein CASSSYRDSYEQYV.

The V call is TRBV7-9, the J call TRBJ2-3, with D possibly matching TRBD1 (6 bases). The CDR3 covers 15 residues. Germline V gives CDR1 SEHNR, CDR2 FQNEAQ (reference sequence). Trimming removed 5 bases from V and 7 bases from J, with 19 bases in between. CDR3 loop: CASSDRSHLMYTQYF. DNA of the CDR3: TGTGCCAGCAGCGACAGGTCCCATTTGATGTATACGCAGTATTTT.

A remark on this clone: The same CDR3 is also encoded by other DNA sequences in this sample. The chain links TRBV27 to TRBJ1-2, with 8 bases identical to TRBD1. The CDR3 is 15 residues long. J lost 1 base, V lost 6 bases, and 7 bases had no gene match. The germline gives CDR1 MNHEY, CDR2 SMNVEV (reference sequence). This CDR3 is CASSLSGQGNYGYTF. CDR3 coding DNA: TGTGCCAGCAGCTTAAGCGGACAGGGTAACTATGGCTACACCTTC.

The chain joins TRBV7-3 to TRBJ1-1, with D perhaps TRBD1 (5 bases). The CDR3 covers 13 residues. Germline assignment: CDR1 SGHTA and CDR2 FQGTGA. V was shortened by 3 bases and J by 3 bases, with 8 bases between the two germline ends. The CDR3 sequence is CASSLEGHTEAFF. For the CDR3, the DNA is TGTGCCAGCAGCTTGGAGGGGCACACTGAAGCTTTCTTT.

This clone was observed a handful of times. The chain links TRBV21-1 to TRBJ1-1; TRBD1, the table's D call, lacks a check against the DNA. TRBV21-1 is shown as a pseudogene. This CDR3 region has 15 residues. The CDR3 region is CASSKGAGLNTEAFF. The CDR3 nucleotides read TGTGCCAGCAGCAAAGGGGCAGGTTTGAACACTGAAGCTTTCTTT.

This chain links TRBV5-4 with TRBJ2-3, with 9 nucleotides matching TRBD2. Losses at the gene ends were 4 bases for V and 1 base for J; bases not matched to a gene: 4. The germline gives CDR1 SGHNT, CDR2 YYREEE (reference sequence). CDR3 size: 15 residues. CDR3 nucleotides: TGTGCCAGCAGCCCGCGGGGGGGCGGCACAGATACGCAGTATTTT. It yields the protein CASSPRGGGTDTQYF.

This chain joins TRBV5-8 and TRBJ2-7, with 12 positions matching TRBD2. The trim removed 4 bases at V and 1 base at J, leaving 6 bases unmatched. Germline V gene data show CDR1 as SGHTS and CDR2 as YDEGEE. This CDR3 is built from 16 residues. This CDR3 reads CASSLQTSGGSYEQYF. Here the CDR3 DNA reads TGTGCCAGCAGCCTTCAGACTAGCGGGGGATCCTACGAGCAGTACTTC.

For the CDR3, the DNA is TGTGCCAGCAGTCGACTAGCGGGGGCCCCAGGGACCCAGTACTTC. This encodes CASSRLAGAPGTQYF. The chain uses TRBV6-1 and TRBJ2-5; 12 bases match TRBD2. V was clipped by 5 bases and J by 7 bases; unmatched bases: 8. CDR1 and CDR2 from the germline V gene are MNHNS and SASEGT. The CDR3 loop spans 15 amino acids.

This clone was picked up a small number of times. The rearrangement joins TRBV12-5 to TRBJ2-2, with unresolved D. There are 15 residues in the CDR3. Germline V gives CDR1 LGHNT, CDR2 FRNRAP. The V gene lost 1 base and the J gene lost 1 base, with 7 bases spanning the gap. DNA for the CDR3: TGTGCTAGTGGTTTGGCAGCGCTGAACACCGGGGAGCTGTTTTTT. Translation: CASGLAALNTGELFF.

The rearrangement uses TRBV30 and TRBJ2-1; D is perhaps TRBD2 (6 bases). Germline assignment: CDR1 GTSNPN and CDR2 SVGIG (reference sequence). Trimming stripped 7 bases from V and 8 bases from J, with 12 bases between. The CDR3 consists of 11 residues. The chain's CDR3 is CASRLVHEQFF. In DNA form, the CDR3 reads TGTGCCTCGAGACTAGTTCATGAGCAGTTCTTC.

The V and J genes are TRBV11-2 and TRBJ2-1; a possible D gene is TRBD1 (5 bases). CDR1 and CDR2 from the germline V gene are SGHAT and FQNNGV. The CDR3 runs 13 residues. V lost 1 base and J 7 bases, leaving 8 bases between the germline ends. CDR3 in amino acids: CASSLAGLNEQFF. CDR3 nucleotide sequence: TGTGCCAGCAGCTTAGCAGGGTTGAATGAGCAGTTCTTC.

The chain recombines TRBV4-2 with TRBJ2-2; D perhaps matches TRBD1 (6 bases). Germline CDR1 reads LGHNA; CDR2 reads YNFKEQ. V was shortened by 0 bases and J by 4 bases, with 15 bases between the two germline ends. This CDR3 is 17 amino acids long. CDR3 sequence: CASSQDLGQRRTGELFF. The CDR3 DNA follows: TGTGCCAGCAGCCAAGATCTCGGACAGCGCCGCACCGGGGAGCTGTTTTTT.

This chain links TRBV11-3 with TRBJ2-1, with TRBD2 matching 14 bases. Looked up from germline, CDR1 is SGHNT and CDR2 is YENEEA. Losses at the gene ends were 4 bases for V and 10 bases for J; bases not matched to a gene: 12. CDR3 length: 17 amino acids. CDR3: CASSSSLGLAGAEEQFF. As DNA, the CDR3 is TGTGCCAGCAGCTCAAGTCTGGGACTAGCGGGAGCGGAGGAGCAGTTCTTC. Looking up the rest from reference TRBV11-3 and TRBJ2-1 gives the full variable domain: EAGVVQSPRYKIIEKKQPVAFWCNPISGHNTLYWYLQNLGQGPELLIRYENEEAVDDSQLPKDRFSAERLKGVDSTLKIQPAELGDSAVYLCASSSSLGLAGAEEQFFGPGTRLTVL.

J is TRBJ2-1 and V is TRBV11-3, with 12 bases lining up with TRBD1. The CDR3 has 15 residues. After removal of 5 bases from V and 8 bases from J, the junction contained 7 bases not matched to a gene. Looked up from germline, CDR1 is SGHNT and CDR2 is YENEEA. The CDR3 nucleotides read TGTGCCAGCAGCGACCCGGGACAGGGGGCCCATGAGCAGTTCTTC. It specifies CASSDPGQGAHEQFF.

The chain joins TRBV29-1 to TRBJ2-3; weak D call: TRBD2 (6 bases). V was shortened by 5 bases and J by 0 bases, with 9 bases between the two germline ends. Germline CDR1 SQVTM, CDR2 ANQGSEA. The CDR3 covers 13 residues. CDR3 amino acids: CSVTGGSTDTQYF. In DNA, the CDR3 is TGCAGCGTTACAGGAGGGAGCACAGATACGCAGTATTTT.

The CDR3 DNA reads as TGCGCCAGCAGTGAGCCCCGGGCTGGACACAATCAGCCCCAGCATTTT. It translates to CASSEPRAGHNQPQHF. The chain links TRBV10-2 to TRBJ1-5; possibly TRBD1 for D (5 bases). CDR1 WSHSY and CDR2 SAAADI come from the germline V gene. Trimming stripped 2 bases from V and 3 bases from J, with 14 bases between. The CDR3 length is 16 residues.

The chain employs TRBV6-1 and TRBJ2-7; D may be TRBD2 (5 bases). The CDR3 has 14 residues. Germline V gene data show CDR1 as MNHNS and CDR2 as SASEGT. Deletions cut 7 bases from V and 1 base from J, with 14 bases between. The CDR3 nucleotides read TGTGCCAGCACCCAAGGACTGCATTCCTACGAGCAGTACGTC. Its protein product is CASTQGLHSYEQYV.

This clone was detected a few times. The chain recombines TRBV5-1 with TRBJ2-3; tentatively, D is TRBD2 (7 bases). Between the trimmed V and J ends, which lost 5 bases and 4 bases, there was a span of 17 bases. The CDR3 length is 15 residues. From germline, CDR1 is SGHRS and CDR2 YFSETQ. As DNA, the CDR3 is TGCGCCAGCAGAGGAGGTCTGGGGGGGCCAGATACGCAGTATTTT. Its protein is CASRGGLGGPDTQYF.

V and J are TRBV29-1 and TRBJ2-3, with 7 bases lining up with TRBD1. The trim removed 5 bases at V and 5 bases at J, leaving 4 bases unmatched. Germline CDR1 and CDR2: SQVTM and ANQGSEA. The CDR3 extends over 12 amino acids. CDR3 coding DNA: TGCAGCGTTCTGACAGGGTTAGATACGCAGTATTTT. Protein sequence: CSVLTGLDTQYF.

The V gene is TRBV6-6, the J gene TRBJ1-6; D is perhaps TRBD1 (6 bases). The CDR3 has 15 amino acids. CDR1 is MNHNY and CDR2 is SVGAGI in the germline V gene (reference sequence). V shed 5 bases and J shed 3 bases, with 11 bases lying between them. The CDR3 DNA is TGTGCCAGCAGTAACAGGGACCGCTATAATTCACCCCTCCACTTT. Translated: CASSNRDRYNSPLHF.

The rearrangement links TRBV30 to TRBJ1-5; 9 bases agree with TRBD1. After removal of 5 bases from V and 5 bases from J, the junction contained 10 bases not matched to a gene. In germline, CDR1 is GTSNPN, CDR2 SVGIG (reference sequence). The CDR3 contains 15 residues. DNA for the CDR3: TGTGCCTGGTGCGAGGGGACAGGGTTATATCAGCCCCAGCATTTT. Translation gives CAWCEGTGLYQPQHF.

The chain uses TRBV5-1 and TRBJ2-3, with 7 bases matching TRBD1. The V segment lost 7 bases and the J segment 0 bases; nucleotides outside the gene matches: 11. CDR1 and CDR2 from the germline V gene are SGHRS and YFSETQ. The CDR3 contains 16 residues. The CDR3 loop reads CASATEGGASTDTQYF. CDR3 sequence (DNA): TGCGCCAGCGCTACCGAAGGGGGCGCTAGCACAGATACGCAGTATTTT.

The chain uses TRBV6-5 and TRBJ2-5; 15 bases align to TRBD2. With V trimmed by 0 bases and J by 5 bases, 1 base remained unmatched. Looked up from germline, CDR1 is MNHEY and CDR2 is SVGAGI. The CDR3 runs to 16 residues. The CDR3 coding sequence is TGTGCCAGCAGTTACTCGGGGACTAGCGGGAGGGAGACCCAGTACTTC. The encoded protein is CASSYSGTSGRETQYF.

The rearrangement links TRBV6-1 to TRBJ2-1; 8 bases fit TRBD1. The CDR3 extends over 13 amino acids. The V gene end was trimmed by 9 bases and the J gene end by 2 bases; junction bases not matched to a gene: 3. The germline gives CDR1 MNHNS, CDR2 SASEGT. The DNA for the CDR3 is TGTGCCAGTGGACAGGGACCCTACAATGAGCAGTTCTTC. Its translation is CASGQGPYNEQFF.

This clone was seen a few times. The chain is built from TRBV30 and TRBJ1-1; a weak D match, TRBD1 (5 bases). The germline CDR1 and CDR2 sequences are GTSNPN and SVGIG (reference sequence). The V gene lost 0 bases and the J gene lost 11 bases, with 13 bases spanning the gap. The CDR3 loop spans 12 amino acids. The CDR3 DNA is TGTGCCTGGAGTGTAAGTGGCGGGGCGGCTTTCTTT. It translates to CAWSVSGGAAFF.